The text below deals with one T cell receptor (beta chain). The sample is drawn from a study of T cells in Graves' hyperthyroidism and ophthalmopathy. Amplification yielded TCR beta CDR3 regions, with RNA transcripts as the source. HTBI primers were the set used in a first-round RT-PCR of the TCR CDR3. One entry per CDR3 protein, called by TCRdb with MiXCR from the multiplex PCR reads. The table records around 370,000 distinct CDR3 sequences, approximately 18% of them present only once. Germline values: CDR1 DFQATT, CDR2 SNEGSKA (reference sequence). V dropped 0 bases and J dropped 4 bases, with 15 bases sitting between them. This CDR3 region has 15 residues. Every diagnosis used clinical symptoms, serum thyroxine and TRAb, thyroid ultrasound and orbital computed tomography.

This chain connects TRBV20-1 to TRBJ1-1; D is possibly TRBD1 (6 bases). This receptor was identified in a man aged 18 to 30 with Graves' ophthalmopathy. The sample was blood. CDR3 sequence: CSARDIQGIFTEAFF. In DNA form, the CDR3 reads TGCAGTGCTAGAGATATCCAGGGGATTTTCACTGAAGCTTTCTTT.